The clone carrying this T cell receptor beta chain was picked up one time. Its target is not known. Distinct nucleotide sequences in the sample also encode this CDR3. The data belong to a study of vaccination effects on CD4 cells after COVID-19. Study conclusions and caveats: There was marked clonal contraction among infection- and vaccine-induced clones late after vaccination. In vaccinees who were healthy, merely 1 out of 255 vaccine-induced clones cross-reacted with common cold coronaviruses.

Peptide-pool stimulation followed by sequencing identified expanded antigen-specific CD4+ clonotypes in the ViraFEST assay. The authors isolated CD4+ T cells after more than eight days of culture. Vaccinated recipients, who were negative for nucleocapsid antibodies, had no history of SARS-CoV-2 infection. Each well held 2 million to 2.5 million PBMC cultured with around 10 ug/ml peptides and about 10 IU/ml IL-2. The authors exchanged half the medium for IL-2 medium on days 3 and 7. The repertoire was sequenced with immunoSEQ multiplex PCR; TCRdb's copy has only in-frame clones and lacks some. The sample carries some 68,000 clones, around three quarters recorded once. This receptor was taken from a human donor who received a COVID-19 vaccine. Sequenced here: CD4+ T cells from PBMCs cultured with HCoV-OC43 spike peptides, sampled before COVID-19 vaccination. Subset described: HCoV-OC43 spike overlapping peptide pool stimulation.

CDR3 amino acids: CASSPGQQETQYF. The CDR3 DNA is TGTGCCAGCTCACCAGGACAGCAAGAGACCCAGTACTTC. This rearrangement joins TRBV18 to TRBJ2-5; a possible D gene is TRBD1 (6 bases). CDR1 is KGHSH, CDR2 LQKENI, per germline. The CDR3 runs to 13 residues. Trimming removed 2 bases from V and 2 bases from J, with 6 bases in between.